This T cell receptor beta chain was identified in a study of T cell repertoires in cytomegalovirus infection. TCRdb redid the calling of the reads with MiXCR, one entry per CDR3 protein. The sample carries roughly 190,000 distinct CDR3 sequences, 8.5% to 10% recorded once. This CDR3 has 13 residues. The ends were cut back, 3 bases at V and 6 bases at J, with 11 bases in the middle. This clonotype was seen many times. This receptor was obtained from a human donor in good health (CMV status not recorded). Some clones in this sample may be carry-over from other donors' samples. Material for sequencing was PBMCs. V gene TRBV12-3 or TRBV12-4 combines with J gene TRBJ1-1, with D hard to call. The CDR3 bases are TGTGCCAGCAGTTTTTGGGGTTGGCCTGAAGCTTTCTTT. It is translated as CASSFWGWPEAFF.